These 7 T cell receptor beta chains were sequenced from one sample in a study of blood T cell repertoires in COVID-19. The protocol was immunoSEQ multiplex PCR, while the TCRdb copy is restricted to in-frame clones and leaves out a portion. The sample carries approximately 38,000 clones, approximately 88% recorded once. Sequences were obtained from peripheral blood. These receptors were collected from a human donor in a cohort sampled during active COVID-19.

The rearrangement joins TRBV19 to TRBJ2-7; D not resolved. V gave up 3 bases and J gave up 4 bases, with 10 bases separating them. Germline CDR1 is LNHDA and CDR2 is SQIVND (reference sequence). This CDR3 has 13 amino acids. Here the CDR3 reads CASSMGPRYEQYF. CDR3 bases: TGTGCCAGTAGTATGGGCCCAAGATACGAGCAGTACTTC.

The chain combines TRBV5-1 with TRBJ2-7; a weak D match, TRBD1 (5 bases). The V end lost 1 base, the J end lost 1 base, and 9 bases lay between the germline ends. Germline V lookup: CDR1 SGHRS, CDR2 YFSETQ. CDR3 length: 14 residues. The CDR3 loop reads CASSLSDTSYEQYF. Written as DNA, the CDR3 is TGCGCCAGCAGCTTGTCGGACACATCCTACGAGCAGTACTTC.

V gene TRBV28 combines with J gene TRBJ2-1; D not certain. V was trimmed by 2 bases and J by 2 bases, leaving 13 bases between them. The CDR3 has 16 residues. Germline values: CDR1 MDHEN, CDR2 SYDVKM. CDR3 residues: CASSLPHALAYNEQFF. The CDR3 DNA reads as TGTGCCAGCAGTTTACCTCACGCGCTGGCCTACAATGAGCAGTTCTTC.

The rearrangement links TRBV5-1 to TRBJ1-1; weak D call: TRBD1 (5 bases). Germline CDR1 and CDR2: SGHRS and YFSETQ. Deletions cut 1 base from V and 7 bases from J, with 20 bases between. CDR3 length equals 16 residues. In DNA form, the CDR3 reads TGCGCCAGCAGCTTGAACCCAGGGAGGATGGACAATGAAGCTTTCTTT. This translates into CASSLNPGRMDNEAFF.

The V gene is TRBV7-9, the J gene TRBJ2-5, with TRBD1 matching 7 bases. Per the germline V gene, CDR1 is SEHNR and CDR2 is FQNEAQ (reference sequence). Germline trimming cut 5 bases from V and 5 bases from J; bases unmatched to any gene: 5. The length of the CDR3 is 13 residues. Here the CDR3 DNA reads TGTGCCAGCAGCCCGACAGGGTTGGAGACCCAGTACTTC. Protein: CASSPTGLETQYF.

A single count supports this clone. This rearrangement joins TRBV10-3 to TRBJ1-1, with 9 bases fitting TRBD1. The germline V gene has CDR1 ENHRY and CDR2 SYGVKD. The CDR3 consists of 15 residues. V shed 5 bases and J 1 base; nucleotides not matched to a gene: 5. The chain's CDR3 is CAISYTTGGNTEAFF. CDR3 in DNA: TGTGCCATCAGTTATACGACAGGGGGGAACACTGAAGCTTTCTTT.

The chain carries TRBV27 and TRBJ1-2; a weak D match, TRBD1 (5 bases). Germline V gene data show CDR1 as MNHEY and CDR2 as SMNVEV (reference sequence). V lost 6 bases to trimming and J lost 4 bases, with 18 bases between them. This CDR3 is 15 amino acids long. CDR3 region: CASSRASRDGYGYTF. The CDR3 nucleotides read TGTGCCAGCAGCCGCGCCTCCAGGGATGGCTATGGCTACACCTTC.